The rows below give T cell receptor beta chains drawn from one sample of a study of blood T cells in healthy people across ages. In TCRdb, the 5' RACE reads were re-called with MiXCR into one record per CDR3 protein. This sample has roughly 1.9 million distinct CDR3 sequences, with about 39% found just once. Sequenced input: blood. The receptors were gathered from a human donor in good health. The CDR3 runs from the conserved cysteine through the conserved F or W. D genes are given only for firm matches. Size is omitted from some rows. Given values are once, few, many or a class for expanded clones.

D gene: -
J gene: TRBJ1-2
clone size: -
V gene: TRBV9
CDR3 protein: CASRGLGGGYTF
CDR3 DNA: TGTGCCAGCAGAGGCCTCGGGGGCGGCTACACCTTC

D gene: TRBD1
J gene: TRBJ1-5
clone size: -
V gene: TRBV6-1
CDR3 protein: CASSAGQYNQPQHF
CDR3 DNA: TGTGCCAGCAGTGCGGGACAGTACAATCAGCCCCAGCATTTT

D gene: -
J gene: TRBJ1-5
clone size: many
V gene: TRBV7-9
CDR3 protein: CASSLDVRDQPQHF
CDR3 DNA: TGTGCCAGCAGCTTAGATGTCCGGGATCAGCCCCAGCATTTT

D gene: TRBD1
J gene: TRBJ2-1
clone size: -
V gene: TRBV20-1
CDR3 protein: CSAHTDLMTGGKMGEQFF
CDR3 DNA: TGCAGTGCTCATACAGACCTTATGACAGGGGGAAAAATGGGGGAGCAGTTCTTC

D gene: TRBD2
J gene: TRBJ2-1
clone size: -
V gene: TRBV5-1
CDR3 protein: CASSFAGTSKNHNEQFF
CDR3 DNA: TGCGCCAGCAGCTTCGCCGGGACTAGCAAAAACCACAATGAGCAGTTCTTC

D gene: -
J gene: TRBJ2-1
clone size: few
V gene: TRBV24-1
CDR3 protein: CATSGEKTYEQFF
CDR3 DNA: TGTGCCACCAGTGGGGAGAAAACCTACGAGCAGTTCTTC

D gene: -
J gene: TRBJ2-3
clone size: -
V gene: TRBV12-3/TRBV12-4
CDR3 protein: CASSPRDATDAQYF
CDR3 DNA: TGTGCCAGCAGTCCCCGGGACGCCACAGATGCGCAGTATTTT

D gene: TRBD2
J gene: TRBJ2-5
clone size: -
V gene: TRBV5-1
CDR3 protein: CASSNARGRLAEQETQYF
CDR3 DNA: TGCGCCAGCAGCAACGCCCGCGGAAGACTAGCGGAACAAGAGACCCAGTACTTC

D gene: -
J gene: TRBJ2-2
clone size: -
V gene: TRBV7-3
CDR3 protein: CASSMEGAAGELFF
CDR3 DNA: TGTGCCAGCAGCATGGAGGGGGCGGCCGGGGAGCTGTTTTTT

D gene: TRBD1
J gene: TRBJ2-5
clone size: -
V gene: TRBV15
CDR3 protein: CATSHLDRGRETQYF
CDR3 DNA: TGTGCCACCAGCCACCTCGACAGGGGGCGAGAGACCCAGTACTTC

D gene: -
J gene: TRBJ1-5
clone size: -
V gene: TRBV6-1
CDR3 protein: CASLAYRGNQPQHF
CDR3 DNA: TGTGCCAGCCTAGCTTACAGGGGCAATCAGCCCCAGCATTTT

D gene: TRBD1
J gene: TRBJ2-1
clone size: many
V gene: TRBV29-1
CDR3 protein: CSVDGTAYFHNEQFF
CDR3 DNA: TGCAGCGTTGACGGGACAGCTTACTTTCACAATGAGCAGTTCTTC

D gene: -
J gene: TRBJ1-4
clone size: -
V gene: TRBV12-3/TRBV12-4
CDR3 protein: CASSRGPFTGEKLFF
CDR3 DNA: TGTGCCAGCAGTCGTGGACCCTTCACGGGGGAAAAACTGTTTTTT

D gene: -
J gene: TRBJ2-6
clone size: once
V gene: TRBV3-1
CDR3 protein: CASSQDGAPGANVLTF
CDR3 DNA: TGTGCCAGCAGCCAAGATGGGGCACCTGGGGCCAACGTCCTGACTTTC

D gene: -
J gene: TRBJ2-1
clone size: -
V gene: TRBV7-9
CDR3 protein: CASSLASVNGQFF
CDR3 DNA: TGTGCCAGCAGCTTGGCCAGCGTGAATGGGCAGTTCTTC

D gene: -
J gene: TRBJ1-4
clone size: few
V gene: TRBV29-1
CDR3 protein: CSVEQGREKLFF
CDR3 DNA: TGCAGCGTTGAACAAGGACGGGAAAAACTGTTTTTT

D gene: TRBD1
J gene: TRBJ2-7
clone size: -
V gene: TRBV9
CDR3 protein: CASSGPAGQGNEQYF
CDR3 DNA: TGTGCCAGCAGCGGGCCCGCGGGACAGGGGAACGAGCAGTACTTC

D gene: -
J gene: TRBJ1-2
clone size: -
V gene: TRBV12-3/TRBV12-4
CDR3 protein: CASSFRPGAGYGYTF
CDR3 DNA: TGTGCCAGCAGTTTTCGACCCGGGGCAGGCTATGGCTACACCTTC

D gene: TRBD1
J gene: TRBJ1-2
clone size: few
V gene: TRBV7-2
CDR3 protein: CASSSDRGSHYGYTF
CDR3 DNA: TGTGCCAGCAGCTCCGACAGGGGATCTCACTATGGCTACACCTTC

D gene: TRBD2
J gene: TRBJ2-3
clone size: -
V gene: TRBV7-3
CDR3 protein: CASSPLGGVADTQYF
CDR3 DNA: TGTGCCAGCAGCCCCCTCGGGGGGGTTGCAGATACGCAGTATTTT

D gene: -
J gene: TRBJ1-2
clone size: -
V gene: TRBV6-2/TRBV6-3
CDR3 protein: CASSSMSQSYGYTF
CDR3 DNA: TGTGCCAGCAGCTCTATGAGCCAGTCCTATGGCTACACCTTC

D gene: TRBD1
J gene: TRBJ2-1
clone size: few
V gene: TRBV10-3
CDR3 protein: CAISGGQAHNEQFF
CDR3 DNA: TGTGCCATCAGTGGGGGACAGGCCCACAATGAGCAGTTCTTC

D gene: -
J gene: TRBJ1-2
clone size: few
V gene: TRBV4-1
CDR3 protein: CASSRSRDVNYGYTF
CDR3 DNA: TGCGCCAGCAGCCGATCCCGGGACGTTAACTATGGCTACACCTTC

D gene: -
J gene: TRBJ2-1
clone size: few
V gene: TRBV19
CDR3 protein: CASSSQGVGQQFF
CDR3 DNA: TGTGCCAGTAGTTCACAGGGTGTGGGCCAGCAGTTCTTC

D gene: -
J gene: TRBJ2-3
clone size: few
V gene: TRBV5-1
CDR3 protein: CASSLMRDSRSTDTQYF
CDR3 DNA: TGCGCCAGCAGCTTGATGCGGGACTCCCGTAGCACAGATACGCAGTATTTT

D gene: TRBD1
J gene: TRBJ1-1
clone size: few
V gene: TRBV5-1
CDR3 protein: CASSTRPGQGRTEAFF
CDR3 DNA: TGCGCCAGCAGCACGAGACCGGGACAGGGCCGCACTGAAGCTTTCTTT

D gene: -
J gene: TRBJ1-2
clone size: -
V gene: TRBV6-1
CDR3 protein: CASSERGSDGYTF
CDR3 DNA: TGTGCCAGCAGTGAACGGGGGAGCGATGGCTACACCTTC

D gene: -
J gene: TRBJ1-1
clone size: -
V gene: TRBV6-2/TRBV6-3
CDR3 protein: CASSPRPEREAFF
CDR3 DNA: TGTGCCAGCAGCCCCCGACCAGAGAGGGAAGCTTTCTTT

D gene: -
J gene: TRBJ2-7
clone size: -
V gene: TRBV7-6
CDR3 protein: CASSSRADSLYEQYF
CDR3 DNA: TGTGCCAGCAGCTCACGAGCGGACAGCCTCTACGAGCAGTACTTC

D gene: TRBD1
J gene: TRBJ1-2
clone size: -
V gene: TRBV4-2
CDR3 protein: CASSQEGQVLHGYTF
CDR3 DNA: TGTGCCAGCAGCCAAGAGGGACAGGTGCTTCATGGCTACACCTTC

D gene: -
J gene: TRBJ2-7
clone size: -
V gene: TRBV7-8
CDR3 protein: CASSPTSGTQSYEQYF
CDR3 DNA: TGTGCCAGCAGCCCGACATCCGGGACGCAATCCTACGAGCAGTACTTC

D gene: -
J gene: TRBJ2-7
clone size: -
V gene: TRBV9
CDR3 protein: CASSIGGALSSEQYF
CDR3 DNA: TGTGCCAGCTCCATAGGGGGGGCCCTATCCTCCGAGCAGTACTTC

D gene: -
J gene: TRBJ2-7
clone size: -
V gene: TRBV4-2
CDR3 protein: CASSHETSPGGSREQYF
CDR3 DNA: TGTGCCAGCAGCCATGAGACTTCTCCCGGGGGATCCCGCGAGCAGTACTTC

D gene: -
J gene: TRBJ2-1
clone size: -
V gene: TRBV29-1
CDR3 protein: CSGSEPRGEQFF
CDR3 DNA: TGCAGCGGGAGCGAGCCCCGCGGTGAGCAGTTCTTC

D gene: -
J gene: TRBJ1-2
clone size: once
V gene: TRBV5-5
CDR3 protein: CASSLEGIYTF
CDR3 DNA: TGTGCCAGCAGCCTCGAGGGTATCTACACCTTC

D gene: -
J gene: TRBJ1-1
clone size: -
V gene: TRBV6-6
CDR3 protein: CASSYDGGYTEAFF
CDR3 DNA: TGTGCCAGCAGTTATGATGGCGGTTACACTGAAGCTTTCTTT

D gene: -
J gene: TRBJ2-5
clone size: -
V gene: TRBV7-3
CDR3 protein: CASSLPPGTPETQYF
CDR3 DNA: TGTGCTAGCAGCCTTCCTCCCGGGACCCCCGAGACCCAGTACTTC

D gene: TRBD2
J gene: TRBJ2-3
clone size: -
V gene: TRBV20-1
CDR3 protein: CSARVWRGSTDTQYF
CDR3 DNA: TGCAGTGCTAGGGTTTGGCGGGGGAGCACAGATACGCAGTATTTT

D gene: -
J gene: TRBJ2-5
clone size: -
V gene: TRBV27
CDR3 protein: CASSYRAGLETQYF
CDR3 DNA: TGTGCCAGCAGTTATAGGGCAGGGTTAGAGACCCAGTACTTC

D gene: -
J gene: TRBJ1-1
clone size: few
V gene: TRBV9
CDR3 protein: CASNKGDLNTEAFF
CDR3 DNA: TGTGCCAGCAACAAAGGGGATTTGAACACTGAAGCTTTCTTT

D gene: -
J gene: TRBJ2-3
clone size: -
V gene: TRBV7-2
CDR3 protein: CASSLDGTTQYF
CDR3 DNA: TGTGCCAGCAGCTTAGACGGGACAACGCAGTATTTT

D gene: TRBD1
J gene: TRBJ1-6
clone size: few
V gene: TRBV5-5
CDR3 protein: CASSWWGTGNNSPLHF
CDR3 DNA: TGTGCCAGCAGCTGGTGGGGGACAGGGAATAATTCACCCCTCCACTTT